The table lists the clone carrying this T cell receptor (beta chain) with a count of one. What it binds is unknown. The sample originates from a study of T-cell memory formation after mild COVID-19. Findings and limits, study-wide: Cross-reactive memory appears to have joined, as suggested by some responding clones showing up in pre-infection memory. While clones contracting from day 15 to 85 were balanced between CD4 and CD8, later expanders leaned CD4+.

The CDR3 loop spans 11 amino acids. The germline V and J ends were trimmed by 6 bases and 5 bases, with 8 bases remaining between them. Germline values: CDR1 ENHRY, CDR2 SYGVKD. Constant-segment primers were used for 5'RACE, and the resulting TCR alpha and TCR beta cDNA libraries carried sample barcodes and UMIs. TCRdb re-called the 5' RACE reads through MiXCR, storing one row per CDR3 protein. The sample holds almost 550,000 distinct CDR3 sequences, 20% seen once. The specimen was PBMCs or a T cell subset sorted from them (not recorded which). V gene TRBV10-3 combines with J gene TRBJ2-7; weak D call: TRBD1 (6 bases). The TCR originated in an adult woman who had mild COVID-19 (a few samples of this study predate the infection). Cell type and time point are not known. CDR3 sequence reads: CAIRDRNEQYF. The CDR3 nucleotides are TGTGCCATCAGGGACAGAAACGAGCAGTACTTC.